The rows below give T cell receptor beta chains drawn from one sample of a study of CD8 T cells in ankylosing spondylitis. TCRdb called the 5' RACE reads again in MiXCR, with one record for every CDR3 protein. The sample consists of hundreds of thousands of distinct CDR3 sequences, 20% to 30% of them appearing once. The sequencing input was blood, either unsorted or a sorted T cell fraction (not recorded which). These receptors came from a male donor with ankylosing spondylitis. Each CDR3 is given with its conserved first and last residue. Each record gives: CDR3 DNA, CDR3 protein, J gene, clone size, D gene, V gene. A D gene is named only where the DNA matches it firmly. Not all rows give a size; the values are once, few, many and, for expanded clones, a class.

TGTGCCAGCAGGAAACTAGCGGGAGAGACCCAGTACTTC CASRKLAGETQYF TRBJ2-5 . TRBD2 TRBV25-1
TGTGCCAGCACTCCGGGACTAGTTATCGGGGAGCTGTTTTTT CASTPGLVIGELFF TRBJ2-2 . TRBD2 TRBV6-1
TGTGCCAGCAGTCTACAGGGGGCTCGGAATGAAAAACTGTTTTTT CASSLQGARNEKLFF TRBJ1-4 . TRBD1 TRBV3-1
TGTGCCACCAGCAGAGTGGGGGCAGCCTCCTACGAGCAGTACTTC CATSRVGAASYEQYF TRBJ2-7 . . TRBV15
TGCGCCAGCAGCCAAGGATGGGCACAGGGGGCGAACTCTGGAAACACCATATATTTT CASSQGWAQGANSGNTIYF TRBJ1-3 many TRBD1 TRBV4-1
TGTGCCAGCAGCTCCCGTGTCGCCCAAGAGACCCAGTACTTC CASSSRVAQETQYF TRBJ2-5 . . TRBV7-2
TGCGCCAGCAGCTTGGTAGCGGGAGATCATAATGAGCAGTTCTTC CASSLVAGDHNEQFF TRBJ2-1 few TRBD2 TRBV5-1
TGTGCCAGCAGTGTGGGACAGGGGCAATACAATGAGCAGTTCTTC CASSVGQGQYNEQFF TRBJ2-1 once TRBD1 TRBV6-4
TGTGCCAGCAGCATGGCCGGCGAGCAGTACTTC CASSMAGEQYF TRBJ2-7 . . TRBV7-2
TGCGCCAGCAGCCAAGATAGGCCTGACACCGGGGAGCTGTTTTTT CASSQDRPDTGELFF TRBJ2-2 few . TRBV4-1
TGCGCCAGCAGCCAGGGGCCCCTTGGTTTCGCGGGTGGTACCGGGGAGCTGTTTTTT CASSQGPLGFAGGTGELFF TRBJ2-2 . . TRBV4-1
TGTGCCTGGACTTCAGGGGGCAGGGGCTACACCTTC CAWTSGGRGYTF TRBJ1-2 few TRBD1 TRBV30
TGTGCCATCAGTGGCCCAGCGGGAGGGCCGGTAAACAATGAGCAGTTCTTC CAISGPAGGPVNNEQFF TRBJ2-1 few TRBD2 TRBV10-3
TGCGCCAGCAGCTTGGCCCCTCCAGGGGACCCTTCCTACAATGAGCAGTTCTTC CASSLAPPGDPSYNEQFF TRBJ2-1 . . TRBV5-1
TGTGCCAGCAGGGACTCCTCGAGGACTGAAGCTTTCTTT CASRDSSRTEAFF TRBJ1-1 . . TRBV6-5
TGCAGTGCTAGAGGGCCAGCGGGAGCCGAGCAGTACTTC CSARGPAGAEQYF TRBJ2-7 . TRBD2 TRBV20-1
TGTGCCAGCAGCAGGTGGGCAGGGACTGAAAAACTGTTTTTT CASSRWAGTEKLFF TRBJ1-4 . . TRBV5-6
TGTGCCAGCAGTTTATGGCTACTGAACACCGGGGAGCTGTTTTTT CASSLWLLNTGELFF TRBJ2-2 few . TRBV12-3/TRBV12-4
TGTGCCAGCAGCTGGCCCCGACAGGGAAAGAACTCTGGGGCCAACGTCCTGACTTTC CASSWPRQGKNSGANVLTF TRBJ2-6 . TRBD1 TRBV11-1
TGTGCCAGCAGCAAGACTAGCGGGAGCTACGAGCAGTACTTC CASSKTSGSYEQYF TRBJ2-7 few TRBD2 TRBV7-9
TGTGCCAGCAGCCAAGAAAGGGGCGAGGTTCTCGCGACAGATACGCAGTATTTT CASSQERGEVLATDTQYF TRBJ2-3 few . TRBV4-2
TGCGCCAGCAGCCTGCCGGACAGGGAAGGTTATGGCTACACCTTC CASSLPDREGYGYTF TRBJ1-2 few TRBD1 TRBV4-1
TGTGCCAGCAGCTTAGCTATACAGCAGCCCCAGCATTTT CASSLAIQQPQHF TRBJ1-5 . . TRBV7-2
TGCGCCAGCAGCCTATACACACAGAACAATCAGCCCCAGCATTTT CASSLYTQNNQPQHF TRBJ1-5 few . TRBV5-1
TGTGCCAGCAGTCCAGGGGGCATCGGTAATTCACCCCTCCACTTT CASSPGGIGNSPLHF TRBJ1-6 . TRBD1 TRBV28
TGTGCCAGCAGCTCCGGACTAGCGGGAGTGGGGGGCAATGAGCAGTTCTTC CASSSGLAGVGGNEQFF TRBJ2-1 few TRBD2 TRBV6-1
TGCAGCGTTGAAAGTAGCGGGGGATTCTACGAGCAGTACTTC CSVESSGGFYEQYF TRBJ2-7 . TRBD2 TRBV29-1
TGTGCCAGCAGTTCCGGGACTAGCGGGATAAGGTTCTTC CASSSGTSGIRFF TRBJ2-1 few TRBD2 TRBV6-6
TGTGCCAGCACAGTACTCTTTGGTGAGACCCAGTACTTC CASTVLFGETQYF TRBJ2-5 few . TRBV2
TGTGCCAGCAGCTTAAGTCTGGACACCGGGGAGCTGTTTTTT CASSLSLDTGELFF TRBJ2-2 few . TRBV11-1
TGCAGTGCTAGAGGAAGGCTCTTCCAAGAGACCCAGTACTTC CSARGRLFQETQYF TRBJ2-5 once . TRBV20-1
TGCAGTGCTAGAGATCCCGGGGCTAATGAAAAACTGTTTTTT CSARDPGANEKLFF TRBJ1-4 few . TRBV20-1
TGTGCCAGCAGCTTTACATCGCAGGGGCACACTGAAGCTTTCTTT CASSFTSQGHTEAFF TRBJ1-1 few . TRBV5-5
TGTGCCAGCAGCCGGGGACTAGCGGGAGAGAGGTTAACAGATACGCAGTATTTT CASSRGLAGERLTDTQYF TRBJ2-3 . TRBD2 TRBV7-8
TGCAGTGCTAGAATGGGCGGCCAGCCCCAGCATTTT CSARMGGQPQHF TRBJ1-5 once . TRBV20-1
TGCAGCGTTTGGGCCCACGGTGGCTACACCTTC CSVWAHGGYTF TRBJ1-2 . . TRBV29-1
TGTGCCAGCAGCGTCTGGACGGTTGACACCGGGGAGCTGTTTTTT CASSVWTVDTGELFF TRBJ2-2 few . TRBV7-8
TGTGCCAGCAGCTTCTTCCAGTCTGGAAACACCATATATTTT CASSFFQSGNTIYF TRBJ1-3 few . TRBV5-6
TGTGCCAGCAGTGAACTAGCGGGAGGGACCATCGGGGAGCTGTTTTTT CASSELAGGTIGELFF TRBJ2-2 . TRBD2 TRBV2
TGTGCCAGCAGTTTCGCAGGGGTCAATCAGCCCCAGCATTTT CASSFAGVNQPQHF TRBJ1-5 few . TRBV27
TGTGCCAGCAGACGTCTCCCGGGAGGACCCGACAATGAGCAGTTCTTC CASRRLPGGPDNEQFF TRBJ2-1 . TRBD2 TRBV27
TGTGCCACCAGTGATCAGACATCGGAGGGCTACACCTTC CATSDQTSEGYTF TRBJ1-2 . . TRBV24-1
TGCAGCGGCATAATGCTCGGGACAGAATACTTC CSGIMLGTEYF TRBJ2-5 . TRBD1 TRBV29-1
TGCAGACCAGACGATAAGGCAGATACGCAGTATTTT CRPDDKADTQYF TRBJ2-3 few . TRBV20-1
TGCAGTGCTCGATCTCCCGGGACTAGTTACGGGGTCGAGACCCAGTACTTC CSARSPGTSYGVETQYF TRBJ2-5 . TRBD2 TRBV20-1
TGCAGCGTTGAAGAAGGACAGGGGGCCACTGAAGCTTTCTTT CSVEEGQGATEAFF TRBJ1-1 . TRBD1 TRBV29-1
TGTGCCAGCAGCCTGATTGACCAGCCCCAGCATTTT CASSLIDQPQHF TRBJ1-5 few . TRBV5-6
TGTGCCAGCAGTCCCCAATTGGGCAGGGGAGGAGGCTACACCTTC CASSPQLGRGGGYTF TRBJ1-2 . . TRBV12-3/TRBV12-4
TGTGCCAGCAGTTTTGAGCGGACAGGGGATCAGCCCCAGCATTTT CASSFERTGDQPQHF TRBJ1-5 . TRBD1 TRBV12-3/TRBV12-4
TGTGCCAGCAGCCAGGGGACTAGCGGATTTAATACAGATACGCAGTATTTT CASSQGTSGFNTDTQYF TRBJ2-3 . TRBD2 TRBV7-2
TGTGCCAGCAGCCCCGGATATGATGAGCAGTTCTTC CASSPGYDEQFF TRBJ2-1 few . TRBV7-2
TGTGCCAGCAGCTCGGGACAGGGGACAATTGGAGCTTTCTTT CASSSGQGTIGAFF TRBJ1-1 many TRBD1 TRBV14
TGTGCCAGCAGTTTTGACGGGTATGGCTACACCTTC CASSFDGYGYTF TRBJ1-2 . . TRBV12-3/TRBV12-4
TGTGCCAGCAGTTCCGGGACTAGCGGGTCTCGCAATGAGCAGTTCTTC CASSSGTSGSRNEQFF TRBJ2-1 few TRBD2 TRBV12-3/TRBV12-4
TGTGCCAGCAGCCAAGATTTGCCGCTCTACAATGAGCAGTTCTTC CASSQDLPLYNEQFF TRBJ2-1 once . TRBV4-2
TGTGCCAGCAGCGCCACCGGGACTATCAATACAGATACGCAGTATTTT CASSATGTINTDTQYF TRBJ2-3 . TRBD2 TRBV2
TGTGCCAGCAGCTTAGAGGGGAAAGAGACCCAGTACTTC CASSLEGKETQYF TRBJ2-5 few . TRBV7-9
TGTGCCAGCAGCGATTTTAGCGGGAGCAACACCGGGGAGCTGTTTTTT CASSDFSGSNTGELFF TRBJ2-2 . TRBD2 TRBV6-1
TGCGCCAGCAGCCAATTTGACAGGGTGGATGAAAAACTGTTTTTT CASSQFDRVDEKLFF TRBJ1-4 . TRBD1 TRBV4-1
TGTGCCATCAGTGAGGCTAGGTTTGGCTACACCTTC CAISEARFGYTF TRBJ1-2 . . TRBV10-3